What follows are 8 T cell receptor beta chains derived from one specimen sequenced in a study of CD8 T cells in ankylosing spondylitis. Study-level points and caveats: What seemed typical of ankylosing spondylitis blood was a TCR beta motif built from fewer than ten highly homologous variants.

MiXCR was run by TCRdb on the 5' RACE reads, yielding one entry per CDR3 protein. This repertoire shows over 400,000 distinct CDR3 sequences, roughly 25% found once; its top ten account for about 0.9%. Their antigen targets remain unknown. Sequencing used blood, either unsorted or a sorted T cell fraction (not recorded which). Receptor source: a male donor with ankylosing spondylitis.

Only a few counts were recorded for this clonotype. The genes are TRBV11-2 and TRBJ2-7, with D unclear. CDR3 size: 11 residues. Trimming cost V 1 base and J 7 bases, with 5 bases left between them. Germline CDR1 and CDR2: SGHAT and FQNNGV. CDR3 in DNA: TGTGCCAGCAGCTTAGCCGAGGAGCAGTACGTC. Its translation is CASSLAEEQYV.

In this sample, this clonotype turned up many times. The chain has TRBV12-3 or TRBV12-4 and TRBJ1-3; D call uncertain. The CDR3 is 16 residues long. Trimming left V 3 bases short and J 0 bases short, with 12 bases between. The CDR3 coding sequence is TGTGCCAGCAGTTTGGAGGGCCCGTTCTCTGGAAACACCATATATTTT. Its protein is CASSLEGPFSGNTIYF.

V gene TRBV20-1 combines with J gene TRBJ1-1; a weak D match, TRBD1 (6 bases). CDR1 is DFQATT and CDR2 is SNEGSKA in the germline V gene (reference sequence). Trimming stripped 3 bases from V and 4 bases from J, with 12 bases between. CDR3 size: 13 residues. CDR3 in amino acids: CSASRGAGTEAFF. The CDR3, as DNA: TGCAGTGCTAGCAGGGGAGCCGGCACTGAAGCTTTCTTT.

V is TRBV11-2 and J is TRBJ1-1, with unresolved D. Between the trimmed V and J ends, which lost 1 base and 1 base, there was a span of 7 bases. The CDR3 has 14 amino acids. The germline V gene encodes CDR1 SGHAT and CDR2 FQNNGV. The CDR3 spells CASSLGATNTEAFF. In DNA, the CDR3 is TGTGCCAGCAGCTTAGGGGCCACGAACACTGAAGCTTTCTTT. The variable domain in full, with the rest retrieved from reference TRBV11-2 and TRBJ1-1, is EAGVAQSPRYKIIEKRQSVAFWCNPISGHATLYWYQQILGQGPKLLIQFQNNGVVDDSQLPKDRFSAERLKGVDSTLKIQPAKLEDSAVYLCASSLGATNTEAFFGQGTRLTVV.

The rearrangement joins TRBV10-3 to TRBJ1-1; the D gene is possibly TRBD1 (5 bases). This CDR3 spans 13 amino acids. Germline CDR1 and CDR2: ENHRY and SYGVKD. V gave up 7 bases and J gave up 1 base, with 10 bases separating them. The CDR3 loop is CAITNGGNTEAFF. The CDR3 nucleotides read TGTGCCATCACCAACGGGGGGAACACTGAAGCTTTCTTT.

The sample holds many counts of this clonotype. This chain links TRBV12-3 or TRBV12-4 with TRBJ2-1, with TRBD2 matching 8 bases. V trimming: 7 bases; J trimming: 7 bases; junction bases outside the gene matches: 6. The CDR3 consists of 13 residues. Here the CDR3 reads CASTAAGVNEQFF. For the CDR3, the DNA is TGTGCCAGCACCGCAGCGGGAGTTAATGAGCAGTTCTTC.

A few counts support this clonotype. The chain is built from TRBV9 and TRBJ1-5; D is undetermined. Trimming took off 0 bases at V and 6 bases at J, with 16 bases between the two ends. This CDR3 is 16 amino acids long. Germline V gene data show CDR1 as SGDLS and CDR2 as YYNGEE. This CDR3 reads CASSVARKGGRQPQHF. DNA of the CDR3: TGTGCCAGCAGCGTAGCGAGGAAAGGAGGCCGTCAGCCCCAGCATTTT. The full variable domain, completed using reference TRBV9 and TRBJ1-5, is DSGVTQTPKHLITATGQRVTLRCSPRSGDLSVYWYQQSLDQGLQFLIQYYNGEERAKGNILERFSAQQFPDLHSELNLSSLELGDSALYFCASSVARKGGRQPQHFGDGTRLSIL.

This clonotype was detected only a few times. The J gene is TRBJ1-5, the V gene TRBV5-4, with D maybe TRBD1 (6 bases). V lost 1 base and J 0 bases, leaving 20 bases between the germline ends. The CDR3 totals 19 residues. Germline-derived CDR1 and CDR2 are SGHNT and YYREEE (reference sequence). Written as DNA, the CDR3 is TGTGCCAGCAGCTTGTCACTCGGTCCAGGACAGTATAGCAATCAGCCCCAGCATTTT. The encoded protein is CASSLSLGPGQYSNQPQHF.